This T cell receptor beta chain appears in the sequencing data of a study of blood T cell repertoires in COVID-19. Study overall: T cells, B-cell-depleted T cells, or PBMCs supplied cDNA or gDNA.

V dropped 3 bases and J dropped 8 bases, with 17 bases sitting between them. CDR1 is LNHDA and CDR2 is SQIVND in the germline V gene (reference sequence). The CDR3 runs 15 residues. As processed by the authors: Quantification of nucleated cells was approximated via reference gene primer amplification. Sequencing was performed with immunoSEQ multiplex PCR; in TCRdb, only in-frame clones are kept and a portion is missing. The DNA gave D and trimming, while V, J and clone size come from that table. The sample has fewer than 85,000 clones; 75% to 90% are singletons. This receptor was taken from an elderly man with acute or convalescent COVID-19. Sequencing was carried out using peripheral blood. The chain has TRBV19 and TRBJ2-1, with a possible D match to TRBD2 (6 bases). The CDR3 reads CASSITGETRDEQFF. The CDR3 nucleotides read TGTGCCAGTAGTATTACGGGGGAGACCCGCGATGAGCAGTTCTTC.